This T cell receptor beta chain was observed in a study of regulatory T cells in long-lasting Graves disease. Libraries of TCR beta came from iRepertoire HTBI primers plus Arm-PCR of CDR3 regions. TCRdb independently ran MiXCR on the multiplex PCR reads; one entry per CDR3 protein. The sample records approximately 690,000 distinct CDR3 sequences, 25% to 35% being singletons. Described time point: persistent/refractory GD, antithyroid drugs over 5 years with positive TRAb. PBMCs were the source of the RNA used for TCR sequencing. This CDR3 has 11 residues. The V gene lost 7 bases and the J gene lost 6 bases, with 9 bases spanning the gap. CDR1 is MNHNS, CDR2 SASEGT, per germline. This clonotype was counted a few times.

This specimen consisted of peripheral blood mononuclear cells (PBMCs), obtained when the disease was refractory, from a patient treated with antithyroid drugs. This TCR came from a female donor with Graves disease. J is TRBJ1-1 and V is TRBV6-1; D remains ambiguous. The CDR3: CASISHPEAFF. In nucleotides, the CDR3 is TGTGCCAGCATTTCACACCCTGAAGCTTTCTTT.